A single sample gave rise to the 25 T cell receptor beta chains below, sequenced in a study of blood T cell repertoires in COVID-19. The table came from immunoSEQ multiplex PCR; TCRdb's copy has only in-frame clones and leaves some out. The data contain about 220,000 clones, around 82% of them seen just once; the ten biggest clones take up around 3%. The material sequenced was peripheral blood. The receptors here all came from a woman aged 30 to 39 who had recovered from COVID-19.

V usage is TRBV18 and J usage is TRBJ2-2, with TRBD2 matching 10 bases. Germline assignment: CDR1 KGHSH and CDR2 LQKENI. The CDR3 is 18 amino acids. Losses at the gene ends were 0 bases for V and 7 bases for J; bases not matched to a gene: 11. In nucleotides, the CDR3 is TGTGCCAGCTCACCACCTGTTACTAGCGGGATCGGTCACGGGGAGCTGTTTTTT. Translating it yields CASSPPVTSGIGHGELFF. Full variable domain (remainder filled in from reference TRBV18 and TRBJ2-2): NAGVMQNPRHLVRRRGQEARLRCSPMKGHSHVYWYRQLPEEGLKFMVYLQKENIIDESGMPKERFSAEFPKEGPSILRIQQVVRGDSAAYFCASSPPVTSGIGHGELFFGEGSRLTVL.

The J gene is TRBJ2-7, the V gene TRBV4-1; weak D call: TRBD2 (6 bases). Germline CDR1 is MGHRA and CDR2 is YSYEKL. The germline V and J ends were trimmed by 3 bases and 0 bases, with 12 bases remaining between them. CDR3 size: 15 residues. Written as DNA, the CDR3 is TGCGCCAGCAGCCAGGGAGGACACAGCTCCTACGAGCAGTACTTC. Its protein is CASSQGGHSSYEQYF.

The chain uses TRBV19 and TRBJ2-5, with TRBD1 as a possible D gene (5 bases). The germline CDR1 and CDR2 sequences are LNHDA and SQIVND (reference sequence). There are 14 residues in the CDR3. V was pared by 4 bases and J by 4 bases, with 13 bases between. CDR3 in amino acids: CASSKQGIPETQYF. The CDR3 region has the DNA TGTGCCAGTAGTAAGCAGGGTATACCAGAGACCCAGTACTTC.

This clone showed up just a few times. V is TRBV19 and J is TRBJ2-2; 8 nucleotides align to TRBD2. V dropped 1 base and J dropped 0; count of bases not matched to a gene: 4. There are 17 residues in the CDR3. The germline V gene has CDR1 LNHDA and CDR2 SQIVND (reference sequence). The DNA of the CDR3 is TGTGCCAGTAGTATAGCCCCGGGACTAGCGAACACCGGGGAGCTGTTTTTT. Its protein product is CASSIAPGLANTGELFF. Full variable domain (remainder filled in from reference TRBV19 and TRBJ2-2): DGGITQSPKYLFRKEGQNVTLSCEQNLNHDAMYWYRQDPGQGLRLIYYSQIVNDFQKGDIAEGYSVSREKKESFPLTVTSAQKNPTAFYLCASSIAPGLANTGELFFGEGSRLTVL.

The chain couples TRBV10-3 to TRBJ2-2; 10 positions match TRBD2. V lost 5 bases to trimming and J lost 4 bases; unmatched junction nucleotides: 4. This CDR3 region has 15 residues. Germline CDR1 is ENHRY and CDR2 is SYGVKD. CDR3 DNA: TGTGCCATCAGTATAGCGGGAGGTACCACCGGGGAGCTGTTTTTT. It yields the protein CAISIAGGTTGELFF.

The chain uses TRBV19 and TRBJ2-7; a weak D match, TRBD2 (5 bases). The CDR3 runs 15 residues. Trimming left V 3 bases short and J 7 bases short, with 19 bases between. Germline-derived CDR1 and CDR2 are LNHDA and SQIVND (reference sequence). CDR3 sequence reads: CASSIRGPSLGEQYF. In nucleotides, the CDR3 is TGTGCCAGTAGTATTCGCGGGCCCTCTCTGGGGGAGCAGTACTTC.

The chain employs TRBV9 and TRBJ2-1; 14 bases fit TRBD2. Germline values: CDR1 SGDLS, CDR2 YYNGEE. The CDR3 totals 19 residues. The V gene end was trimmed by 0 bases and the J gene end by 0 bases; junction bases not matched to a gene: 5. CDR3: CASSVGGLAGGFSYNEQFF. The DNA of the CDR3 is TGTGCCAGCAGCGTAGGCGGACTAGCGGGAGGATTCTCCTACAATGAGCAGTTCTTC.

The chain combines TRBV9 with TRBJ2-1; TRBD2 aligns across 10 bases. The CDR3 runs to 14 residues. V gave up 2 bases and J gave up 5 bases; unmatched junction bases: 1. Germline V lookup: CDR1 SGDLS, CDR2 YYNGEE. CDR3: CASSVTSGDNEQFF. The CDR3 DNA is TGTGCCAGCAGCGTCACTAGCGGGGACAATGAGCAGTTCTTC.

The gene calls are TRBV11-3 and TRBJ2-5, with D possibly being TRBD2 (6 bases). From germline, CDR1 is SGHNT and CDR2 YENEEA. This CDR3 has 15 amino acids. The V gene lost 5 bases and the J gene lost 5 bases, with 18 bases spanning the gap. The CDR3 spells CASSLRGRAGETQYF. As DNA, the CDR3 is TGTGCCAGCAGCCTTAGGGGCAGGGCGGGGGAGACCCAGTACTTC.

The rearrangement uses TRBV2 and TRBJ2-1; 10 nucleotides agree with TRBD2. The CDR3 spans 15 residues. V shed 4 bases, J shed 8 bases, and the junction held 8 bases outside the gene matches. Looked up from germline, CDR1 is SNHLY and CDR2 is FYNNEI. DNA for the CDR3: TGTGCCAGCAGTGTTTGGCTAGCGGGAGAGGATGAGCAGTTCTTC. The encoded protein is CASSVWLAGEDEQFF.

The chain carries TRBV19 and TRBJ2-7; weak D call: TRBD2 (6 bases). Per germline, CDR1 LNHDA and CDR2 SQIVND (reference sequence). Trimming pared 4 bases from V and 2 bases from J, leaving 15 bases between. This CDR3 spans 15 amino acids. CDR3 nucleotides: TGTGCCAGTAGTAAAAAGGTGGAGGGGACCTACGAGCAGTACTTC. It codes for CASSKKVEGTYEQYF.

J is TRBJ1-1 and V is TRBV18; D uncertain. The CDR3 contains 14 residues. Per germline, CDR1 KGHSH and CDR2 LQKENI. Trimming removed 3 bases at V and 3 bases at J, with 11 bases between. CDR3 DNA: TGTGCCAGCTCACCCGTCCCGAGGGACACTGAAGCTTTCTTT. Protein sequence: CASSPVPRDTEAFF.

The rearrangement links TRBV5-4 to TRBJ1-1, with D possibly being TRBD1 (5 bases). V was trimmed by 4 bases and J by 1 base, leaving 5 bases between them. The germline gives CDR1 SGHNT, CDR2 YYREEE (reference sequence). There are 12 residues in the CDR3. The CDR3 reads CASSGQNTEAFF. The DNA for the CDR3 is TGTGCCAGCAGCGGACAGAACACTGAAGCTTTCTTT.

In its sample, this clone was seen once. CDR3 sequence (DNA): TGTGCCAGCCACCAAGCGGGAGTTGGCCTGGAGCAGTACTTC. The encoded protein is CASHQAGVGLEQYF. The rearrangement links TRBV2 to TRBJ2-7, with 8 bases identical to TRBD2. This CDR3 has 14 amino acids. With V trimmed by 8 bases and J by 7 bases, 13 bases remained unmatched. The germline gives CDR1 SNHLY, CDR2 FYNNEI.

The gene calls are TRBV5-1 and TRBJ2-3; 7 nucleotides match TRBD2. Germline values: CDR1 SGHRS, CDR2 YFSETQ. This CDR3 has 14 residues. Unmatched junction bases numbered 5, after V lost 5 bases and J lost 2 bases. CDR3: CASSFQRDTDTQYF. For the CDR3, the DNA is TGCGCCAGCAGTTTCCAGCGGGACACAGATACGCAGTATTTT.

This chain links TRBV28 with TRBJ2-7; 9 bases match TRBD1. The germline CDR1 and CDR2 sequences are MDHEN and SYDVKM. The CDR3 is 16 residues long. J was trimmed by 5 bases and V by 6 bases; bases with no gene match: 14. Here the CDR3 reads CASRPVGQGGENEQYF. CDR3 DNA: TGTGCCAGCAGACCTGTGGGACAGGGAGGCGAAAACGAGCAGTACTTC.

This chain uses TRBV28 with TRBJ1-2; no clear D gene. Trimming stripped 4 bases from V and 4 bases from J, with 10 bases between. The CDR3 consists of 13 residues. Germline V gene lookup returns CDR1 MDHEN and CDR2 SYDVKM. CDR3 bases: TGTGCCAGCAGTTCTCGTATCGGCTATGGCTACACCTTC. This encodes CASSSRIGYGYTF.

The chain's CDR3 is CASSTGQGRAFF. The CDR3, as DNA: TGTGCCAGCAGCACCGGACAGGGGAGAGCTTTCTTT. This sequence joins TRBV7-9 and TRBJ1-1; 9 positions agree with TRBD1. The length of the CDR3 is 12 residues. Germline V gene lookup returns CDR1 SEHNR and CDR2 FQNEAQ (reference sequence). Trimming removed 5 bases from V and 10 bases from J; junction bases left unmatched: 5. Full variable domain (missing parts from reference TRBV7-9 and TRBJ1-1): DTGVSQNPRHKITKRGQNVTFRCDPISEHNRLYWYRQTLGQGPEFLTYFQNEAQLEKSRLLSDRFSAERPKGSFSTLEIQRTEQGDSAMYLCASSTGQGRAFFGQGTRLTVV.

The rearrangement links TRBV19 to TRBJ2-5, with 7 bases fitting TRBD2. J gave up 5 bases and V 2 bases, and 8 bases lay outside the gene matches. Per germline, CDR1 LNHDA and CDR2 SQIVND (reference sequence). The CDR3 has 15 amino acids. This CDR3 is CASSITGRGGETQYF. CDR3 nucleotides: TGTGCCAGTAGTATAACGGGGAGGGGTGGGGAGACCCAGTACTTC.

The chain employs TRBV14 and TRBJ2-5; 7 nucleotides match TRBD1. The germline V gene encodes CDR1 SGHDN and CDR2 FVKESK. The CDR3 has 15 residues. With 4 bases clipped from V and 4 bases from J, the junction kept 9 bases outside the gene matches. In DNA, the CDR3 is TGTGCCAGCAGCCTCAGACAGGGATACTTAGAGACCCAGTACTTC. Its translation is CASSLRQGYLETQYF.

V gene TRBV5-5 combines with J gene TRBJ1-2; TRBD1 aligns across 7 bases. The V segment lost 4 bases and the J segment 5 bases; nucleotides outside the gene matches: 11. Germline V gives CDR1 SGHKS, CDR2 YYEKEE (reference sequence). The CDR3 runs 15 residues. The CDR3 sequence is CASSTGTEYWYGYTF. Here the CDR3 DNA reads TGTGCCAGCAGCACCGGGACAGAGTATTGGTATGGCTACACCTTC.

The rearrangement uses TRBV4-2 and TRBJ2-1; D remains unclear. CDR1 and CDR2 (germline): LGHNA, YNFKEQ. The V end lost 1 base, the J end lost 4 bases, and 8 bases lay between the germline ends. The CDR3 spans 14 residues. CDR3 nucleotides: TGTGCCAGCAGCCAAGGTGCCACTTACAATGAGCAGTTCTTC. Protein product: CASSQGATYNEQFF.

The chain has TRBV3-1 (or the pseudogene TRBV3-2) and TRBJ2-3; TRBD2 matches 11 bases. The V and J ends lost 1 base and 11 bases, in that order; junction bases with no gene match: 11. Germline V lookup: CDR1 LGHDT, CDR2 YNNKEL (reference sequence). The CDR3 consists of 16 residues. The CDR3 region has the DNA TGTGCCAGCAGCCAAGGCCTAGCGGGAGGAAGGTTGGGGCAGTATTTT. Encoded protein: CASSQGLAGGRLGQYF.

The CDR3 region is CASSQVRGLRVDTEAFF. Written as DNA, the CDR3 is TGCGCCAGCAGCCAAGTCAGGGGGCTAAGGGTTGACACTGAAGCTTTCTTT. This sequence joins TRBV4-1 and TRBJ1-1; TRBD1 matches 8 bases. Germline loops: CDR1 MGHRA, CDR2 YSYEKL. J was trimmed by 3 bases and V by 1 base; bases with no gene match: 10. CDR3 length equals 17 residues.

The count of this clone is one. The CDR3 here is CASSYPTGGEGYTF. In DNA form, the CDR3 reads TGTGCCAGCAGTTACCCGACAGGGGGAGAAGGCTACACCTTC. The chain has TRBV6-6 and TRBJ1-2; 9 positions match TRBD1. Germline CDR1 is MNHNY and CDR2 is SVGAGI (reference sequence). V lost 2 bases and J lost 8; bases outside the gene matches: 6. This CDR3 contains 14 residues.